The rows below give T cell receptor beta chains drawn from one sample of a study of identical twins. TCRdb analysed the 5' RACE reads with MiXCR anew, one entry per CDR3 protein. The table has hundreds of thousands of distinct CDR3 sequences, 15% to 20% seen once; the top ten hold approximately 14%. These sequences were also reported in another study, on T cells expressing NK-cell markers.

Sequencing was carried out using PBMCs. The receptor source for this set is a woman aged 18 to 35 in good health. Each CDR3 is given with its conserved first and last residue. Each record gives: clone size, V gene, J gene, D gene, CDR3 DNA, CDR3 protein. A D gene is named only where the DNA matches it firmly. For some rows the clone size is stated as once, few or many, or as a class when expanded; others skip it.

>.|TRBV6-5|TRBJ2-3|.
TGTGCCAGCAGTTACTCTCACCGCACAGATACGCAGTATTTT
CASSYSHRTDTQYF
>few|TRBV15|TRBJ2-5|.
TGTGCCACCAGCAGAGTCGTTTGGCAGCAAGAGACCCAGTACTTC
CATSRVVWQQETQYF
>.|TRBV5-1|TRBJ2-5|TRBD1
TGCGCCAGCAGCCCAACAGGGGTTGGAGAGACCCAGTACTTC
CASSPTGVGETQYF
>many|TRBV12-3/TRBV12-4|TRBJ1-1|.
TGTGCCAGCAGTTACTTTCGTCAGGGGAACACTGAAGCTTTCTTT
CASSYFRQGNTEAFF
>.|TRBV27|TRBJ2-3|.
TGTGCCAGCAGTTTGCGAGGGGCGCGAGATACGCAGTATTTT
CASSLRGARDTQYF
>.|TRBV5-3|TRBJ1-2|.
TGTGCCATGAGCTTCGGGCCATTGGATGGCTACACCTTC
CAMSFGPLDGYTF
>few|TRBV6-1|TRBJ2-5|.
TGTGCCAGCAGTCGCCCCCCGGCGGGAACGGAGACCCAGTACTTC
CASSRPPAGTETQYF
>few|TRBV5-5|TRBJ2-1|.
TGTGCCAGCAGCTCGGGAGTTCAGGAACACAATGAGCAGTTCTTC
CASSSGVQEHNEQFF
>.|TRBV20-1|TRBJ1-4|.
TGCAGTGCGCTCGACCGTTCCGGGGGTGAAAAACTGTTTTTT
CSALDRSGGEKLFF
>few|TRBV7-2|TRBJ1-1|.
TGTGCCAGCAGCCCCCCGGGTCGATCCGAGACTGAAGCTTTCTTT
CASSPPGRSETEAFF
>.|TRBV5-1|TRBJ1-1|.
TGCGCCAGCAAATGGAGGAACACTGAAGCTTTCTTT
CASKWRNTEAFF
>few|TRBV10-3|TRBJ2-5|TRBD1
TGTGCCATCAGTGAGTCGACGACAGGGGGCCAAGAGACCCAGTACTTC
CAISESTTGGQETQYF
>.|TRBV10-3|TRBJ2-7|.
TGTGCCACTGCAGGGGTCGACGAGCAGTACTTC
CATAGVDEQYF
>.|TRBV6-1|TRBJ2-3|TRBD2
TGTGCCAGCACCGAGACTAGCGGGAGACTTGATACGCAGTATTTT
CASTETSGRLDTQYF
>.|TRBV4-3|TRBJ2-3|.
TGCGCCAGCAGCCCTCTTTCCAGCACAGATACGCAGTATTTT
CASSPLSSTDTQYF
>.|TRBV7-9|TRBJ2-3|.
TGTGCCAGCAGCTTCAGGCAGGGGATGACAGATACGCAGTATTTT
CASSFRQGMTDTQYF
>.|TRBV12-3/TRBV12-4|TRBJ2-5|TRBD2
TGTGCCAGCAGCAGGACTAGAAAGGACCAAGAGACCCAGTACTTC
CASSRTRKDQETQYF
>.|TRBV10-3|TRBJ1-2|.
TGTGCCATCAACACAGATATTCGCTCTGCTAGCTACACCTTC
CAINTDIRSASYTF
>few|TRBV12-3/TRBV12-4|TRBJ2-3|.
TGTGCCAGCAGTATGGGATTCACCACAGATACGCAGTATTTT
CASSMGFTTDTQYF
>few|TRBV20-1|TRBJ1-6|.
TGCAGTGCTATGGAGTCCTCCTATAATTCACCCCTCCACTTT
CSAMESSYNSPLHF
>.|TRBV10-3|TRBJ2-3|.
TGTGCCATCAGTGACCCCGGGCCCCTGGCGGATACGCAGTATTTT
CAISDPGPLADTQYF